This T cell receptor (beta chain) was found in a study of radiotherapy plus CTLA-4 blockade in lung cancer. The wider study: Overall, roughly 17% of patients showed an objective response, while over 30% attained disease control.

Study results and caveats: Early blood T cell clone changes and increased post-radiation serum interferon-beta were reportedly the strongest response predictors. TCR clones of tumor origin grew in blood after radiotherapy plus ipilimumab.

To note about this clone: The antigen is undetermined.

Trimming pared 3 bases from V and 6 bases from J, leaving 14 bases between. There are 14 residues in the CDR3. Per the germline V gene, CDR1 is SEHNR and CDR2 is FQNEAQ (reference sequence). Produced via immunoSEQ multiplex PCR; TCRdb's table is partial and in-frame only. The sample lists some 71,000 clones, approximately 76% occurring once. The TCR comes from a human donor with non-small cell lung cancer whose response to radiotherapy plus ipilimumab could not be evaluated. Some clones in this sample may be carry-over from other donors' samples. J is TRBJ1-1 and V is TRBV7-9; possible D gene TRBD1, 5 bases. This specimen consisted of peripheral blood, obtained from a patient treated with radiotherapy plus ipilimumab. The CDR3 reads CASSFTVAGAEAFF. CDR3 in DNA: TGTGCCAGCAGCTTTACCGTCGCGGGGGCTGAAGCTTTCTTT.